The entry that follows covers one T cell receptor (beta chain) sequence. Its antigen remains unknown. cDNA libraries for TCR alpha and TCR beta, carrying sample barcodes and UMIs, came from 5'RACE with constant-segment primers. TCRdb called the 5' RACE reads again in MiXCR, with one record for every CDR3 protein. The profile shows just under 550,000 distinct CDR3 sequences, about a fifth of them singletons. V shed 1 base, J shed 5 bases, and the junction held 6 bases outside the gene matches. The CDR3 extends over 15 amino acids. CDR1 SGDLS and CDR2 YYNGEE come from the germline V gene. The data originate from a study of T-cell memory formation after mild COVID-19. Study-wide results and limits: The finding that pre-infection memory included some responding clones suggested that cross-reactive memory joined. Later expanders leaned toward CD4+, whereas clones contracting from day 15 to 85 were balanced CD4/CD8.

The chain carries TRBV9 and TRBJ2-5; 9 nucleotides match TRBD1. Sequencing was performed on PBMCs or a T cell subset sorted from them (not recorded which). This receptor was identified in an adult woman who had mild COVID-19 (a few samples of this study predate the infection). Cell type and time point are not known. The CDR3 nucleotides read TGTGCCAGCAGCGTACTACAGGGGGCGCAGGAGACCCAGTACTTC. This sequence encodes CASSVLQGAQETQYF.